This T cell receptor beta chain originates from a study of T cell responses to AZD1222 COVID-19 vaccine. Study results and limitations: The study found vaccine-associated CD4 TCRs spanning spike, dominant at 160-218 and 743-854. AZD1222 recipients seropositive at baseline numbered only six or seven. Most donors were white British and more were female, and clonal diversity was possibly underestimated. Unmutated variant regions are reportedly the target of nearly half of TCRs that are spike-specific.

The V and J ends lost 5 bases and 4 bases, in that order; junction bases with no gene match: 1. The CDR3 extends over 14 amino acids. Looked up from germline, CDR1 is LNHDA and CDR2 is SQIVND (reference sequence). In the case of this clone: What it binds is unknown. This specimen includes other DNA sequences encoding the same CDR3.

Measured with immunoSEQ multiplex PCR; TCRdb has only the in-frame clones, and not every one. The repertoire holds about 86,000 clones, with about 86% as singletons. Source: peripheral blood, taken on day 0 of MenACWY control vaccination. The receptor was derived from an adult in good health. The rearrangement joins TRBV19 to TRBJ1-5; 11 bases match TRBD1. The CDR3 reads CASSGTGGNQPQHF. The CDR3 nucleotides read TGTGCCAGTAGTGGGACAGGGGGGAATCAGCCCCAGCATTTT.